The rows below give T cell receptor beta chains drawn from one sample of a study of T cell responses to AZD1222 COVID-19 vaccine. This table comes from immunoSEQ multiplex PCR, and its TCRdb copy is limited to in-frame clones, with some not included. The sample records 100,000 to 120,000 clones, approximately 90% being singletons. The source material was peripheral blood, sampled 28 days after the second AZD1222 dose. These receptors came from an adult who received the AZD1222 COVID-19 vaccine. Each CDR3 is given without its conserved first and last residue.

J: TRBJ2-7; V: TRBV7-2; CDR3: ASSLTGYEQY
J: TRBJ2-5; V: TRBV11-3; CDR3: ASSFPGAGEETQY
J: TRBJ1-1; V: TRBV12-3/TRBV12-4; CDR3: ASSLGPYTEAF
J: TRBJ2-1; V: TRBV3-1/TRBV3-2; CDR3: ASSQGNGLAGVSEQF
J: TRBJ2-7; V: TRBV9; CDR3: ASSAGTGGGYEQY
J: TRBJ1-2; V: TRBV30; CDR3: AWRYGWEGYT
J: TRBJ1-1; V: TRBV6-5; CDR3: ASSSRTGPGAF
J: TRBJ2-6; V: TRBV4-1; CDR3: ASSPEFTRANVLT
J: TRBJ2-7; V: TRBV9; CDR3: ASSSDRVGEQY
J: TRBJ2-7; V: TRBV6-5; CDR3: ASRMTLFYEQY
J: TRBJ2-3; V: TRBV6-1; CDR3: ASSDPSGGTDTQY
J: TRBJ1-2; V: TRBV2; CDR3: ATLTGGYT
J: TRBJ2-3; V: TRBV6-5; CDR3: ASSYRRPDRGDTQY
J: TRBJ2-3; V: TRBV10-3; CDR3: AIRKAGNTDTQY
J: TRBJ1-5; V: TRBV3-1/TRBV3-2; CDR3: ASSHSERRNRPQH
J: TRBJ1-4; V: TRBV10-1; CDR3: ASRLQGAVATNEKLF
J: TRBJ2-2; V: TRBV3-1/TRBV3-2; CDR3: ASSVTPAGELF
J: TRBJ2-5; V: TRBV5-4; CDR3: ASSLVRGGQETQY
J: TRBJ2-1; V: TRBV3-1/TRBV3-2; CDR3: ASSQVEDEQF
J: TRBJ1-2; V: TRBV19; CDR3: ASSADRLLNYGYT
J: TRBJ2-7; V: TRBV7-2; CDR3: ASSLDGVAHEQY
J: TRBJ2-2; V: TRBV5-1; CDR3: ASTWTNTGELF
J: TRBJ2-7; V: TRBV11-2; CDR3: ASSEGTAGEQY
J: TRBJ1-2; V: TRBV10-2; CDR3: ASSPGLAQHT
J: TRBJ2-3; V: TRBV12-3/TRBV12-4; CDR3: ASSLVPTDTQY
J: TRBJ1-1; V: TRBV28; CDR3: ASTSDVRNTEAF
J: TRBJ1-3; V: TRBV6-5; CDR3: ASGTPNLGNTIY
J: TRBJ1-2; V: TRBV10-3; CDR3: AISGGQGTYGYT
J: TRBJ1-2; V: TRBV7-9; CDR3: ASSLEATSEGYT
J: TRBJ2-2; V: TRBV2; CDR3: ASSEETGETGELF
J: TRBJ2-1; V: TRBV6-5; CDR3: ASRPGLAGWYEQF
J: TRBJ1-1; V: TRBV4-2; CDR3: ASSSGTVYMNTEAF
J: TRBJ2-1; V: TRBV5-1; CDR3: ASSPGQGRSEQF
J: TRBJ2-2; V: TRBV6-5; CDR3: ASSRQGGNTGELF
J: TRBJ1-1; V: TRBV14; CDR3: ASSRNRAGTEAF
J: TRBJ1-2; V: TRBV27; CDR3: ASSTTLEGEVRYT
J: TRBJ1-4; V: TRBV5-8; CDR3: ASSLVGPDEKLF
J: TRBJ1-1; V: TRBV7-9; CDR3: ASSWDRDDEAF
J: TRBJ2-3; V: TRBV19; CDR3: ASSMGLAGGRDTQY
J: TRBJ1-2; V: TRBV29-1; CDR3: SVGQQDYGYT
J: TRBJ1-3; V: TRBV3-1/TRBV3-2; CDR3: ASSRPGTGRGNTIY